Presented here are 17 T cell receptor beta chains from one specimen sequenced in a study of blood T cell repertoires in COVID-19. Assay: immunoSEQ multiplex PCR; the TCRdb copy retains only in-frame clones and omits some. The sample has hundreds of thousands of clones, around 89% seen once; the top ten hold approximately 4.5%. The sample was PBMCs or T cells enriched from blood (not recorded which). The receptors here all came from a woman aged 18-29 years with acute COVID-19.

The J gene is TRBJ2-2, the V gene TRBV6-1; a weak D match, TRBD1 (5 bases). Trimming removed 3 bases from V and 7 bases from J, with 15 bases in between. This CDR3 region has 15 residues. Germline V gene data show CDR1 as MNHNS and CDR2 as SASEGT. DNA of the CDR3: TGTGCCAGCAGTGAGGCCCGGTGGGGCGGCGGGGAGCTGTTTTTT. Translated, it gives CASSEARWGGGELFF.

The rearrangement joins TRBV7-9 to TRBJ1-1; D ambiguous. The CDR3 has 15 residues. Germline V gives CDR1 SEHNR, CDR2 FQNEAQ (reference sequence). Trimming removed 1 base at V and 1 base at J, with 10 bases between. CDR3 in amino acids: CASSLGEGGNTEAFF. The CDR3 bases are TGTGCCAGCAGCTTAGGTGAGGGAGGGAACACTGAAGCTTTCTTT.

Only one count was recorded for this clone. The V and J genes are TRBV7-3 and TRBJ1-2, with 10 bases fitting TRBD1. The CDR3 sequence is 14 residues long. Unmatched junction bases numbered 6, after V lost 4 bases and J lost 7 bases. Germline V gene lookup returns CDR1 SGHTA and CDR2 FQGTGA. The CDR3 nucleotides read TGTGCCAGCAGCTCGACAGGGGGCAGTAGTGGCTACACCTTC. It specifies CASSSTGGSSGYTF.

CDR3 bases: TGTGCCAGCAGCTTAGTCGCAGATAACTATGGCTACACCTTC. Its translation: CASSLVADNYGYTF. This sequence joins TRBV11-2 and TRBJ1-2; no definite D call. The germline V gene encodes CDR1 SGHAT and CDR2 FQNNGV. The CDR3 sequence is 14 residues long. V was cut by 1 base and J by 1 base, with 7 bases left in between. Full variable domain (rest looked up from reference TRBV11-2 and TRBJ1-2): EAGVAQSPRYKIIEKRQSVAFWCNPISGHATLYWYQQILGQGPKLLIQFQNNGVVDDSQLPKDRFSAERLKGVDSTLKIQPAKLEDSAVYLCASSLVADNYGYTFGSGTRLTVV.

This chain uses TRBV5-1 with TRBJ1-2; D remains unclear. This CDR3 comprises 16 residues. Deletions cut 1 base from V and 4 bases from J, with 17 bases between. The V gene's germline CDR1 is SGHRS and CDR2 YFSETQ. In DNA, the CDR3 is TGCGCCAGCAGCTTGAAGGCGACCGTAGCTTTCTATGGCTACACCTTC. Protein product: CASSLKATVAFYGYTF.

A single count supports this clone. The CDR3 loop reads CASSNGPGTRDEQYF. The CDR3 DNA is TGTGCCAGCAGCAACGGACCCGGGACTAGGGATGAGCAGTACTTC. The genes are TRBV7-3 and TRBJ2-7; TRBD2 matches at 8 bases. This CDR3 is built from 15 residues. Losses at the gene ends were 5 bases for V and 7 bases for J; bases not matched to a gene: 13. The germline V gene has CDR1 SGHTA and CDR2 FQGTGA. Variable domain in full (rest from reference TRBV7-3 and TRBJ2-7): GAGVSQTPSNKVTEKGKYVELRCDPISGHTALYWYRQSLGQGPEFLIYFQGTGAADDSGLPNDRFFAVRPEGSVSTLKIQRTERGDSAVYLCASSNGPGTRDEQYFGPGTRLTVT.

The chain couples TRBV18 to TRBJ1-1, with D possibly being TRBD1 (6 bases). This CDR3 is built from 15 residues. V lost 6 bases and J 1 base, leaving 15 bases between the germline ends. CDR1 is KGHSH, CDR2 LQKENI, per germline. The CDR3 nucleotides are TGTGCCAGCTCTACCAGTAGGACAGAGAACACTGAAGCTTTCTTT. It translates to CASSTSRTENTEAFF.

The chain couples TRBV5-1 to TRBJ2-3; maybe TRBD2 (6 bases). Germline V gene lookup returns CDR1 SGHRS and CDR2 YFSETQ. The V end was cut by 4 bases, the J end by 1 base, with 13 bases between. There are 15 residues in the CDR3. In DNA, the CDR3 is TGCGCCAGCAGCCCGAATCCGGGAGGCACAGATACGCAGTATTTT. Translating it yields CASSPNPGGTDTQYF.

The rearrangement links TRBV13 to TRBJ2-2; 8 bases are a match to TRBD1. Germline trimming cut 3 bases from V and 3 bases from J; bases unmatched to any gene: 3. CDR1 is PRHDT, CDR2 FYEKMQ, per germline (reference sequence). This CDR3 spans 15 amino acids. The CDR3 nucleotides are TGTGCCAGCAGCTTGGGACAGGTGGACACCGGGGAGCTGTTTTTT. Translated, it gives CASSLGQVDTGELFF. The entire variable domain, with the rest obtained from reference TRBV13 and TRBJ2-2, is as follows: AAGVIQSPRHLIKEKRETATLKCYPIPRHDTVYWYQQGPGQDPQFLISFYEKMQSDKGSIPDRFSAQQFSDYHSELNMSSLELGDSALYFCASSLGQVDTGELFFGEGSRLTVL.

The chain has TRBV7-3 and TRBJ2-1; TRBD2 is a possible D gene (5 bases). V was pared by 2 bases and J by 6 bases, with 8 bases between. Germline assignment: CDR1 SGHTA and CDR2 FQGTGA. The CDR3 runs 13 residues. The CDR3 region has the DNA TGTGCCAGCAGCTTAGGACTTTCCAATGAGCAGTTCTTC. It codes for CASSLGLSNEQFF.

V and J are TRBV28 and TRBJ1-6; 7 bases are a match to TRBD1. Per germline, CDR1 MDHEN and CDR2 SYDVKM. This CDR3 comprises 14 residues. The junction had 9 bases not matched to a gene; V was cut back by 7 bases and J by 9 bases. The CDR3 loop is CASTSGTEFSPLHF. In nucleotides, the CDR3 is TGTGCCAGCACCTCCGGGACAGAGTTTTCACCCCTCCACTTT.

V gene TRBV11-2 combines with J gene TRBJ2-7, with 10 bases that match TRBD2. The CDR3 extends over 16 amino acids. Losses at the gene ends were 0 bases for V and 13 bases for J; bases not matched to a gene: 15. Germline CDR1 reads SGHAT; CDR2 reads FQNNGV. CDR3 protein: CASSLESGSGRFQGYF. CDR3 nucleotides: TGTGCCAGCAGCTTAGAGAGTGGTAGCGGGAGGTTCCAGGGATACTTC.

The rearrangement joins TRBV6-5 to TRBJ1-5; no clear D. The CDR3 spans 12 residues. Trimming removed 0 bases at V and 7 bases at J, with 4 bases between. Germline CDR1 and CDR2: MNHEY and SVGAGI. CDR3 in amino acids: CASSYSGQPQHF. The CDR3 DNA sequence: TGTGCCAGCAGTTACTCGGGCCAGCCCCAGCATTTT.

The rearrangement joins TRBV13 to TRBJ1-1; possible D gene TRBD1, 6 bases. The CDR3 is made up of 16 amino acids. Germline V gene data show CDR1 as PRHDT and CDR2 as FYEKMQ (reference sequence). Trimming pared 5 bases from V and 0 bases from J, leaving 16 bases between. The CDR3 here is CASSQTGKRMNTEAFF. CDR3 bases: TGTGCCAGCAGCCAAACAGGGAAGAGAATGAACACTGAAGCTTTCTTT.

The CDR3 bases are TGTGCCAGCTCCCTAACCGCGGACAGGGCTAACTATGGCTACACCTTC. It is translated as CASSLTADRANYGYTF. This sequence joins TRBV18 and TRBJ1-2, with 8 bases matching TRBD1. The J segment lost 0 bases and the V segment lost 6 bases, leaving 9 bases of the junction unmatched. The germline CDR1 and CDR2 sequences are KGHSH and LQKENI. This CDR3 is 16 amino acids long. Complete variable domain (other parts from reference TRBV18 and TRBJ1-2): NAGVMQNPRHLVRRRGQEARLRCSPMKGHSHVYWYRQLPEEGLKFMVYLQKENIIDESGMPKERFSAEFPKEGPSILRIQQVVRGDSAAYFCASSLTADRANYGYTFGSGTRLTVV.

This rearrangement joins TRBV12-5 to TRBJ2-7, with 8 bases fitting TRBD1. The CDR3 covers 19 residues. With 3 bases clipped from V and 4 bases from J, the junction kept 20 bases outside the gene matches. Germline V gene lookup returns CDR1 LGHNT and CDR2 FRNRAP. CDR3 sequence reads: CASGLTHKIRQGRRYEQYF. The DNA of the CDR3 is TGTGCTAGTGGTTTAACTCACAAGATAAGACAGGGGAGGCGGTACGAGCAGTACTTC.

The genes are TRBV2 and TRBJ2-2, with D tentatively TRBD1 (5 bases). Deletions cut 3 bases from V and 3 bases from J, with 5 bases between. The CDR3 spans 13 residues. CDR1 and CDR2 (germline): SNHLY, FYNNEI. CDR3 nucleotides: TGTGCCAGCAGTGAGGGGCACACCGGGGAGCTGTTTTTT. It yields the protein CASSEGHTGELFF.